This record covers a single TCR beta chain. Its cognate antigen is unknown. The junction departs from germline at one end; a sequencing error may be responsible. The data stem from a study of post-analysis software for immune sequencing data. Study-wide context: Relapsing-remitting, secondary progressive and progressive-relapsing multiple sclerosis were all included among the disease courses.

Overall study results and limits: Five TRBV segments, TRBV5-6, TRBV5-1 and TRBV20-1 among them, were found more frequent in patients than controls. Controls' normalized Chao1 diversity significantly exceeded that of multiple sclerosis patients.

The CDR3 runs to 14 residues. CDR1 LNHDA and CDR2 SQIVND come from the germline V gene (reference sequence). Unique molecular identifiers were built into the TCR beta cDNA libraries. cDNA molecules numbering around 450,000 came from approximately 1 to 10 million T cells. In TCRdb, the PCR reads were re-called with MiXCR into one record per CDR3 protein. The sample contains 700,000 to 900,000 distinct CDR3 sequences, roughly 50% of which appear only once. This TCR was recovered from a girl under 18 with multiple sclerosis. The chain is built from TRBV19 and TRBJ2-1; 9 nucleotides align to TRBD2. Sequencing input: blood. CDR3 DNA: TGTGCCAGTAGTCCCGGGACTAGCTACCATGAGCAGTTCTTC. This codes for CASSPGTSYHEQFF.